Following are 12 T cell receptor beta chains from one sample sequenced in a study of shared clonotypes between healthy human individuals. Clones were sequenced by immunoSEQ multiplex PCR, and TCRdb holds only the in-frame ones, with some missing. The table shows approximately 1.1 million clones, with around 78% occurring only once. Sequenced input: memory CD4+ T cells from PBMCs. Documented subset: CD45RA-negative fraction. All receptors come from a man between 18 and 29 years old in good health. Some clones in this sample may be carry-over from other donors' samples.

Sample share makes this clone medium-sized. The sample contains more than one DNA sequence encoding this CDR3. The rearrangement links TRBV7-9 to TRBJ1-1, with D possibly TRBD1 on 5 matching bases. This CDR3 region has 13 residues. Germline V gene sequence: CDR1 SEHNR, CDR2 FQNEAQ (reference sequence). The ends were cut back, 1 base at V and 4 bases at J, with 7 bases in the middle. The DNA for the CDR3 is TGTGCCAGCAGCTTAGAGCAGGGCACTGAAGCTTTCTTT. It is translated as CASSLEQGTEAFF.

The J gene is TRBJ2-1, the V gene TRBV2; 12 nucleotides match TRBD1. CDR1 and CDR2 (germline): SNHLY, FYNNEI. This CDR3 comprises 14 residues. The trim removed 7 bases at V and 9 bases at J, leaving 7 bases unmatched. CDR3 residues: CASIWDRGRVEQFF. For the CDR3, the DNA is TGTGCCAGCATTTGGGACAGGGGGCGCGTTGAGCAGTTCTTC.

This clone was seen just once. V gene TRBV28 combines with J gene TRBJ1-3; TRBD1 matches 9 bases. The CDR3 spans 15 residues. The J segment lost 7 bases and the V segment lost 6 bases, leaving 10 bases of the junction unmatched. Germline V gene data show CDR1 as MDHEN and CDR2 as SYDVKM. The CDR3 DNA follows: TGTGCCAGCAGAGGGGACAGGGTGGTTATGAACACCATATATTTT. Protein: CASRGDRVVMNTIYF.

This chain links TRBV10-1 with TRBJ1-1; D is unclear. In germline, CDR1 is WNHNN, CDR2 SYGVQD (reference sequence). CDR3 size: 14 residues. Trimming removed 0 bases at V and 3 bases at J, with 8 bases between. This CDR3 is CASSESNSYTEAFF. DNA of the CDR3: TGCGCCAGCAGTGAGTCCAACAGCTACACTGAAGCTTTCTTT.

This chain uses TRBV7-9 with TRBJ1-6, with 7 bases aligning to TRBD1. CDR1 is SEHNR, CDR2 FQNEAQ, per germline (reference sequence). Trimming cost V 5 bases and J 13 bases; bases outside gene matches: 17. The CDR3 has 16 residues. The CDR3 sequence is CASSTGVGESPFPLHF. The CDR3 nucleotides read TGTGCCAGCAGCACAGGGGTGGGGGAATCACCCTTTCCCCTCCACTTT.

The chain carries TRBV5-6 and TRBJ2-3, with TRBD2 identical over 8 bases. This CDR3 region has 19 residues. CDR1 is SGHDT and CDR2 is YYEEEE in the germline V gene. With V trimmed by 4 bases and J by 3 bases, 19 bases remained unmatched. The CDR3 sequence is CASSPAYGGGRFFTDTQYF. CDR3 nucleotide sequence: TGTGCCAGCAGCCCTGCCTACGGCGGGGGGCGTTTTTTTACAGATACGCAGTATTTT.

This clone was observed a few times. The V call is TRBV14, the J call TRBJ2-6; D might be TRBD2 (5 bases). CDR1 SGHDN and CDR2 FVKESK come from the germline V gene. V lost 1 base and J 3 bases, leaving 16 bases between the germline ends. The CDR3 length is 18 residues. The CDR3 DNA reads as TGTGCCAGCAGCCAAGGAAAGTGGGGAGCTGGTGGGGCCAACGTCCTGACTTTC. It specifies CASSQGKWGAGGANVLTF.

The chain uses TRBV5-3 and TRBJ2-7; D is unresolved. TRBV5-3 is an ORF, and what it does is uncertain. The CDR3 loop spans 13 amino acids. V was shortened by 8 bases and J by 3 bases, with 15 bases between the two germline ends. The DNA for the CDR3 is TGTGCCAGCACCCCCGGGTCCTACTACGAGCAGTACTTC. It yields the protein CASTPGSYYEQYF.

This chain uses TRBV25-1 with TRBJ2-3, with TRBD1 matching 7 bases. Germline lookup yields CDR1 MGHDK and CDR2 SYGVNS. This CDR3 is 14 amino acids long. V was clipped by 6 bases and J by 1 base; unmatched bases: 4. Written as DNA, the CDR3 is TGTGCCAGCAGAGATACAGGGGGCACAGATACGCAGTATTTT. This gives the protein CASRDTGGTDTQYF.

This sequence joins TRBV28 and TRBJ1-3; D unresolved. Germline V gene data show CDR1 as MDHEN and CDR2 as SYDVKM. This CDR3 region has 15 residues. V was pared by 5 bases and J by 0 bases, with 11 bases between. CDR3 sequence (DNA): TGTGCCAGCAGTCCCCCCTTACTCTCTGGAAACACCATATATTTT. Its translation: CASSPPLLSGNTIYF. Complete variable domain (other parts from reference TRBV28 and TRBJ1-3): DVKVTQSSRYLVKRTGEKVFLECVQDMDHENMFWYRQDPGLGLRLIYFSYDVKMKEKGDIPEGYSVSREKKERFSLILESASTNQTSMYLCASSPPLLSGNTIYFGEGSWLTVV.

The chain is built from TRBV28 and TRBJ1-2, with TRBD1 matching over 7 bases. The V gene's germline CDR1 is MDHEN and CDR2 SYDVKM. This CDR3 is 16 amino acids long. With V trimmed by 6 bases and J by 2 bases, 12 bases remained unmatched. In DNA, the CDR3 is TGTGCCAGCAGGAGACCAGGGGGGGTAGCCAACTATGGCTACACCTTC. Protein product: CASRRPGGVANYGYTF.

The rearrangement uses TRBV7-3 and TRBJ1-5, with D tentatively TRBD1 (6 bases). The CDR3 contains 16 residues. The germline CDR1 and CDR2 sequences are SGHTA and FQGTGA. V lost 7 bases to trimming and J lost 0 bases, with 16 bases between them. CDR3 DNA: TGTGCCAGCACCCCGGACAGAAGCCATAGCAATCAGCCCCAGCATTTT. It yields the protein CASTPDRSHSNQPQHF.